A selection of T cell receptor beta chains follows, all from one sample in a study of T cells in Graves' hyperthyroidism and ophthalmopathy. TCRdb re-analysed the multiplex PCR reads in MiXCR, keeping a single row per CDR3 protein. This sample has about 530,000 distinct CDR3 sequences, with 15% to 20% found just once. The source material was blood. These receptors all stem from a young woman with Graves' ophthalmopathy. Each CDR3 is given with its conserved first and last residue. Fields, in order: D gene, clone size, V gene, CDR3 length, J gene, CDR3 protein, CDR3 DNA. The D gene is left open where the match is weak. Rows may omit the clone size; those that give it use once, few, many or a size class.

d_gene: NA; abundance: many; v_gene: TRBV12-3/TRBV12-4; len: 13; j_gene: TRBJ2-7; CDR3aa: CASSLGWRPEQYF; CDR3nt: TGTGCCAGCAGTTTAGGGTGGAGGCCCGAGCAGTACTTC
d_gene: NA; abundance: NA; v_gene: TRBV28; len: 17; j_gene: TRBJ2-3; CDR3aa: CASSIGQGPPGTDTQYF; CDR3nt: TGTGCCAGTAGTATTGGGCAGGGGCCGCCCGGAACAGATACGCAGTATTTT
d_gene: NA; abundance: many; v_gene: TRBV10-3; len: 12; j_gene: TRBJ1-5; CDR3aa: CAISEGNQPQHF; CDR3nt: TGTGCCATCAGTGAGGGCAATCAGCCCCAGCATTTT
d_gene: TRBD2; abundance: NA; v_gene: TRBV12-3/TRBV12-4; len: 13; j_gene: TRBJ2-7; CDR3aa: CASRTSGVDEQYF; CDR3nt: TGTGCCAGCAGAACTAGCGGGGTAGATGAGCAGTACTTC
d_gene: NA; abundance: many; v_gene: TRBV28; len: 14; j_gene: TRBJ2-5; CDR3aa: CASSGNRDQETQYF; CDR3nt: TGTGCCAGCAGTGGGAACAGGGACCAAGAGACCCAGTACTTC
d_gene: TRBD1; abundance: many; v_gene: TRBV4-3; len: 15; j_gene: TRBJ2-3; CDR3aa: CASSQGQGETDTQYF; CDR3nt: TGCGCCAGCAGCCAAGGACAGGGGGAGACAGATACGCAGTATTTT
d_gene: NA; abundance: NA; v_gene: TRBV9; len: 16; j_gene: TRBJ2-2; CDR3aa: CASSVGGGPFTGELFF; CDR3nt: TGTGCCAGCAGCGTAGGCGGGGGCCCCTTTACCGGGGAGCTGTTTTTT
d_gene: NA; abundance: few; v_gene: TRBV28; len: 14; j_gene: TRBJ1-5; CDR3aa: CASSLPDGGQPQHF; CDR3nt: TGTGCCAGCAGTTTACCCGACGGGGGGCAGCCCCAGCATTTT
d_gene: TRBD1; abundance: once; v_gene: TRBV7-2; len: 15; j_gene: TRBJ1-6; CDR3aa: CASTTGTGGNSALHF; CDR3nt: TGTGCCAGCACCACCGGGACAGGGGGAAATTCGGCCCTCCACTTT
d_gene: TRBD1; abundance: many; v_gene: TRBV28; len: 15; j_gene: TRBJ2-1; CDR3aa: CASKTGGSSYNEQFF; CDR3nt: TGTGCCAGCAAGACAGGGGGCAGTTCCTACAATGAGCAGTTCTTC
d_gene: NA; abundance: NA; v_gene: TRBV14; len: 13; j_gene: TRBJ2-1; CDR3aa: CASSQVSGSEQFF; CDR3nt: TGTGCCAGCAGCCAAGTATCCGGTAGTGAGCAGTTCTTC
d_gene: NA; abundance: many; v_gene: TRBV4-3; len: 16; j_gene: TRBJ2-1; CDR3aa: CASSQDRQLLYNEQFF; CDR3nt: TGCGCCAGCAGCCAAGATCGCCAACTACTCTACAATGAGCAGTTCTTC
d_gene: NA; abundance: many; v_gene: TRBV7-6; len: 15; j_gene: TRBJ2-3; CDR3aa: CASSLTGGTTDTQYF; CDR3nt: TGTGCCAGCAGCTTAACCGGGGGTACTACAGATACGCAGTATTTT
d_gene: NA; abundance: NA; v_gene: TRBV18; len: 13; j_gene: TRBJ2-7; CDR3aa: CASSPRQGDEQYF; CDR3nt: TGTGCCAGCTCACCACGCCAGGGTGACGAGCAGTACTTC
d_gene: NA; abundance: NA; v_gene: TRBV6-1; len: 15; j_gene: TRBJ2-2; CDR3aa: CASSEGIGTAGELFF; CDR3nt: TGTGCCAGCAGTGAAGGGATCGGGACGGCCGGGGAGCTGTTTTTT
d_gene: NA; abundance: NA; v_gene: TRBV12-3/TRBV12-4; len: 13; j_gene: TRBJ1-2; CDR3aa: CASSLRTSHGYTF; CDR3nt: TGTGCCAGCAGCCTCAGGACGTCCCATGGCTACACCTTC
d_gene: NA; abundance: many; v_gene: TRBV2; len: 13; j_gene: TRBJ1-1; CDR3aa: CASTGGGNTEAFF; CDR3nt: TGTGCCAGCACTGGGGGCGGGAACACTGAAGCTTTCTTT
d_gene: TRBD2; abundance: NA; v_gene: TRBV12-3/TRBV12-4; len: 15; j_gene: TRBJ2-1; CDR3aa: CASSSERGGYNEQFF; CDR3nt: TGTGCCAGCAGTTCCGAACGGGGGGGATACAATGAGCAGTTCTTC
d_gene: TRBD1; abundance: few; v_gene: TRBV20-1; len: 14; j_gene: TRBJ2-5; CDR3aa: CSARRTGLVETQYF; CDR3nt: TGCAGTGCTAGACGGACAGGGCTAGTGGAGACCCAGTACTTC
d_gene: TRBD1; abundance: NA; v_gene: TRBV11-2; len: 21; j_gene: TRBJ2-7; CDR3aa: CASSLDQFSLLGTESSYEQYF; CDR3nt: TGTGCCAGCAGCTTAGATCAATTCTCACTACTCGGGACAGAGAGCTCCTACGAGCAGTACTTC
d_gene: NA; abundance: many; v_gene: TRBV5-1; len: 15; j_gene: TRBJ1-2; CDR3aa: CASSLELDGRYGYTF; CDR3nt: TGCGCCAGCAGCCTGGAATTGGACGGGCGATATGGCTACACCTTC
d_gene: NA; abundance: NA; v_gene: TRBV18; len: 15; j_gene: TRBJ2-1; CDR3aa: CASSPFKGTYNEQFF; CDR3nt: TGTGCCAGCTCTCCCTTCAAGGGCACGTACAATGAGCAGTTCTTC
d_gene: NA; abundance: many; v_gene: TRBV5-1; len: 14; j_gene: TRBJ1-2; CDR3aa: CASSLAVTPPGYTF; CDR3nt: TGCGCCAGCAGCTTGGCAGTGACTCCACCTGGCTACACCTTC
d_gene: TRBD1; abundance: NA; v_gene: TRBV5-1; len: 14; j_gene: TRBJ2-7; CDR3aa: CASSLGQGAYKQYF; CDR3nt: TGCGCCAGCAGCCTGGGACAGGGGGCCTACAAGCAGTACTTC
d_gene: TRBD2; abundance: few; v_gene: TRBV4-1; len: 16; j_gene: TRBJ2-7; CDR3aa: CASSHPGAGERYEQYF; CDR3nt: TGCGCCAGCAGCCACCCCGGGGCGGGGGAACGATACGAGCAGTACTTC
d_gene: TRBD2; abundance: many; v_gene: TRBV20-1; len: 16; j_gene: TRBJ2-7; CDR3aa: CSASGSGASGGYEQYF; CDR3nt: TGCAGTGCTAGCGGAAGTGGGGCTAGCGGTGGCTACGAGCAGTACTTC
d_gene: NA; abundance: many; v_gene: TRBV11-2; len: 12; j_gene: TRBJ2-7; CDR3aa: CASSLGIGEQYF; CDR3nt: TGTGCCAGCAGCTTAGGCATTGGGGAGCAGTACTTC
d_gene: TRBD2; abundance: many; v_gene: TRBV12-3/TRBV12-4; len: 13; j_gene: TRBJ2-7; CDR3aa: CASSPGLAREQYF; CDR3nt: TGTGCCAGCAGCCCAGGACTAGCGCGGGAGCAGTACTTC
d_gene: NA; abundance: few; v_gene: TRBV15; len: 16; j_gene: TRBJ2-7; CDR3aa: CATSSHSTGSSYEQYF; CDR3nt: TGTGCCACCAGCAGTCACTCGACCGGCAGCTCCTACGAGCAGTACTTC
d_gene: NA; abundance: NA; v_gene: TRBV6-1; len: 12; j_gene: TRBJ2-7; CDR3aa: CASSVGPYEQYF; CDR3nt: TGTGCCAGCAGCGTCGGACCCTACGAGCAGTACTTC
d_gene: NA; abundance: many; v_gene: TRBV5-1; len: 13; j_gene: TRBJ1-1; CDR3aa: CASSLERNTEAFF; CDR3nt: TGCGCCAGCAGCTTGGAGAGGAACACTGAAGCTTTCTTT
d_gene: NA; abundance: many; v_gene: TRBV12-3/TRBV12-4; len: 17; j_gene: TRBJ1-3; CDR3aa: CASSLGGSIGLGNTIYF; CDR3nt: TGTGCCAGCAGTTTAGGGGGATCGATTGGGCTTGGAAACACCATATATTTT
d_gene: TRBD1; abundance: NA; v_gene: TRBV29-1; len: 15; j_gene: TRBJ2-5; CDR3aa: CSVEDGTGVGETQYF; CDR3nt: TGCAGCGTTGAAGACGGGACAGGGGTAGGAGAGACCCAGTACTTC
d_gene: TRBD2; abundance: NA; v_gene: TRBV28; len: 18; j_gene: TRBJ2-3; CDR3aa: CASSWDGTSGGPTDTQYF; CDR3nt: TGTGCCAGCAGTTGGGATGGGACTAGCGGGGGGCCCACAGATACGCAGTATTTT
d_gene: NA; abundance: NA; v_gene: TRBV28; len: 13; j_gene: TRBJ2-1; CDR3aa: CASTWGSYNEQFF; CDR3nt: TGTGCCAGCACCTGGGGCTCCTACAATGAGCAGTTCTTC
d_gene: TRBD1; abundance: few; v_gene: TRBV19; len: 15; j_gene: TRBJ2-3; CDR3aa: CASSWTGESTDTQYF; CDR3nt: TGTGCCAGTAGCTGGACAGGGGAGAGCACAGATACGCAGTATTTT
d_gene: NA; abundance: many; v_gene: TRBV12-3/TRBV12-4; len: 16; j_gene: TRBJ2-3; CDR3aa: CASTLSGSGDTDTQYF; CDR3nt: TGTGCCAGCACCCTTAGCGGTTCCGGGGACACAGATACGCAGTATTTT
d_gene: NA; abundance: NA; v_gene: TRBV29-1; len: 14; j_gene: TRBJ2-7; CDR3aa: CSVELSGGNYEQYF; CDR3nt: TGCAGCGTTGAATTGTCAGGGGGGAATTACGAGCAGTACTTC
d_gene: NA; abundance: many; v_gene: TRBV13; len: 13; j_gene: TRBJ2-1; CDR3aa: CASSGRVPNEQFF; CDR3nt: TGTGCCAGCAGCGGGCGCGTCCCCAATGAGCAGTTCTTC
d_gene: NA; abundance: NA; v_gene: TRBV7-9; len: 15; j_gene: TRBJ1-4; CDR3aa: CASSFTGATNEKLFF; CDR3nt: TGTGCCAGCAGTTTTACAGGTGCAACTAATGAAAAACTGTTTTTT
d_gene: NA; abundance: many; v_gene: TRBV10-3; len: 12; j_gene: TRBJ2-7; CDR3aa: CAISGSSYEQYF; CDR3nt: TGTGCCATCAGTGGGTCTTCCTACGAGCAGTACTTC
d_gene: NA; abundance: many; v_gene: TRBV13; len: 15; j_gene: TRBJ2-7; CDR3aa: CASSSRTESSYEQYF; CDR3nt: TGTGCCAGCAGCTCCAGGACGGAGAGCTCCTACGAGCAGTACTTC
d_gene: NA; abundance: NA; v_gene: TRBV25-1; len: 15; j_gene: TRBJ1-1; CDR3aa: CVSSELNRGATKAFF; CDR3nt: TGTGTCAGCAGTGAATTGAATAGGGGGGCCACTAAAGCTTTCTTT
d_gene: TRBD1; abundance: NA; v_gene: TRBV29-1; len: 15; j_gene: TRBJ1-1; CDR3aa: CSVGDDRGMNTEAFF; CDR3nt: TGCAGCGTTGGGGACGACAGGGGAATGAACACTGAAGCTTTCTTT
d_gene: NA; abundance: few; v_gene: TRBV7-9; len: 13; j_gene: TRBJ1-5; CDR3aa: CASSVGRGQPQHF; CDR3nt: TGTGCCAGCAGCGTAGGGCGAGGTCAGCCCCAGCATTTT
d_gene: NA; abundance: few; v_gene: TRBV27; len: 14; j_gene: TRBJ1-5; CDR3aa: CASSFAGEVQPQHF; CDR3nt: TGTGCCAGCAGTTTCGCAGGGGAAGTTCAGCCCCAGCATTTT
d_gene: NA; abundance: many; v_gene: TRBV9; len: 16; j_gene: TRBJ2-1; CDR3aa: CASRAERASSYNEQFF; CDR3nt: TGTGCCAGCAGGGCCGAGCGGGCGAGCTCCTACAATGAGCAGTTCTTC
d_gene: NA; abundance: many; v_gene: TRBV30; len: 12; j_gene: TRBJ2-2; CDR3aa: CALSMGTGELFF; CDR3nt: TGTGCCCTAAGCATGGGGACCGGGGAGCTGTTTTTT
d_gene: NA; abundance: many; v_gene: TRBV6-5; len: 14; j_gene: TRBJ1-1; CDR3aa: CASSYSVGNTEAFF; CDR3nt: TGTGCCAGCAGTTACTCGGTCGGGAACACTGAAGCTTTCTTT
d_gene: NA; abundance: many; v_gene: TRBV30; len: 15; j_gene: TRBJ1-5; CDR3aa: CAWRHGGAHNQPQHF; CDR3nt: TGTGCCTGGAGACACGGAGGGGCCCACAATCAGCCCCAGCATTTT
d_gene: NA; abundance: many; v_gene: TRBV2; len: 14; j_gene: TRBJ2-1; CDR3aa: CASSVEGGYNEQFF; CDR3nt: TGTGCCAGCAGTGTAGAGGGGGGATACAATGAGCAGTTCTTC
d_gene: NA; abundance: many; v_gene: TRBV7-2; len: 14; j_gene: TRBJ2-3; CDR3aa: CASSSPASTDTQYF; CDR3nt: TGTGCCAGCAGCTCCCCGGCGAGCACAGATACGCAGTATTTT
d_gene: TRBD1; abundance: many; v_gene: TRBV5-5; len: 16; j_gene: TRBJ1-1; CDR3aa: CASSTGQGAGNTEAFF; CDR3nt: TGTGCCAGCAGCACCGGACAGGGGGCAGGGAACACTGAAGCTTTCTTT
d_gene: NA; abundance: NA; v_gene: TRBV27; len: 14; j_gene: TRBJ2-7; CDR3aa: CASSWTVRAYEQYF; CDR3nt: TGTGCCAGCAGTTGGACAGTGAGAGCCTACGAGCAGTACTTC
d_gene: NA; abundance: many; v_gene: TRBV3-1; len: 11; j_gene: TRBJ2-1; CDR3aa: CASQSYNEQFF; CDR3nt: TGTGCCAGCCAATCCTACAATGAGCAGTTCTTC
d_gene: TRBD2; abundance: few; v_gene: TRBV24-1; len: 14; j_gene: TRBJ2-2; CDR3aa: CATGLAGNTGELFF; CDR3nt: TGTGCCACCGGACTAGCGGGGAACACCGGGGAGCTGTTTTTT
d_gene: NA; abundance: many; v_gene: TRBV5-1; len: 12; j_gene: TRBJ1-1; CDR3aa: CASSLLETEAFF; CDR3nt: TGCGCCAGCAGCTTGCTGGAGACTGAAGCTTTCTTT